A selection of T cell receptor beta chains follows, all from one sample in a study of blood T cell repertoires in COVID-19. Assay used: immunoSEQ multiplex PCR; TCRdb lists only in-frame clones, some missing. This sample has around 200,000 clones, with about 83% found just once. Sequencing was carried out using peripheral blood. The receptors were gathered from a middle-aged man with active or convalescent COVID-19. The CDR3 runs from the conserved cysteine through the conserved F or W. The D gene is left open where the match is weak. Clone size is stated in some rows and not others, as once, few, many or a class when expanded.

clone size: -; D gene: -; V gene: TRBV4-3; J gene: TRBJ2-7; CDR3 DNA: TGCGCCAGCAGCCAAGATCACGACAGTGGATTTAGGGAGCAGTACTTC; CDR3 protein: CASSQDHDSGFREQYF
clone size: -; D gene: -; V gene: TRBV3-1/TRBV3-2; J gene: TRBJ1-2; CDR3 DNA: TGTGCCAGCAGCCAGGAGCAATGGTCTTATGGCTACACCTTC; CDR3 protein: CASSQEQWSYGYTF
clone size: -; D gene: TRBD2; V gene: TRBV2; J gene: TRBJ2-3; CDR3 DNA: TGTGCCAGCAGAGCTGGGGGACTAGCGGCCACAGATACGCAGTATTTT; CDR3 protein: CASRAGGLAATDTQYF
clone size: -; D gene: -; V gene: TRBV19; J gene: TRBJ1-4; CDR3 DNA: TGTGCCAGTACCCCGACTGGGGCCAGAGCAACTAATGAAAAACTGTTTTTT; CDR3 protein: CASTPTGARATNEKLFF
clone size: -; D gene: -; V gene: TRBV2; J gene: TRBJ2-5; CDR3 DNA: TGTGCCAGCAAGCGGGAAGAGACCCAGTACTTC; CDR3 protein: CASKREETQYF
clone size: -; D gene: -; V gene: TRBV28; J gene: TRBJ1-5; CDR3 DNA: TGTGCCAGCAGTCCAATCGGAACGGGACTCAATCAGCCCCAGCATTTT; CDR3 protein: CASSPIGTGLNQPQHF
clone size: -; D gene: -; V gene: TRBV7-9; J gene: TRBJ2-5; CDR3 DNA: TGTGCCAGCAGCTCTCCGGGGCAAGAGACCCAGTACTTC; CDR3 protein: CASSSPGQETQYF
clone size: -; D gene: -; V gene: TRBV30; J gene: TRBJ1-1; CDR3 DNA: TGTGCCTGGAGTCAACAGGGTGTCACTGAAGCTTTCTTT; CDR3 protein: CAWSQQGVTEAFF
clone size: -; D gene: TRBD1; V gene: TRBV19; J gene: TRBJ1-2; CDR3 DNA: TGTGCCAGTAGTATCGGGACAGGGCGGTATGGCTACACCTTC; CDR3 protein: CASSIGTGRYGYTF
clone size: -; D gene: TRBD1; V gene: TRBV10-3; J gene: TRBJ2-7; CDR3 DNA: TGTGCCTCCTCGGGACAGGGGAACGAGCAGTACTTC; CDR3 protein: CASSGQGNEQYF
clone size: -; D gene: -; V gene: TRBV19; J gene: TRBJ2-1; CDR3 DNA: TGTGCCAGTAGTATAGGCGGGGCTCCGCTCGGTGGTGAGCAGTTCTTC; CDR3 protein: CASSIGGAPLGGEQFF
clone size: -; D gene: -; V gene: TRBV11-2; J gene: TRBJ2-3; CDR3 DNA: TGTGCCAGCAGCTTAGTGAGGGATACGCAGTATTTT; CDR3 protein: CASSLVRDTQYF
clone size: few; D gene: -; V gene: TRBV6-5; J gene: TRBJ1-5; CDR3 DNA: TGTGCCAGCTCCGAGGCGTTGGGCAATCAGCCCCAGCATTTT; CDR3 protein: CASSEALGNQPQHF
clone size: -; D gene: TRBD1; V gene: TRBV30; J gene: TRBJ1-4; CDR3 DNA: TGTGCCTGGAGTGCTTACCGGGACAGGGCCAAAAAACTGTTTTTT; CDR3 protein: CAWSAYRDRAKKLFF
clone size: -; D gene: -; V gene: TRBV19; J gene: TRBJ1-1; CDR3 DNA: TGTGCCAGTAGTATCGGGGGGGTGAGCACTGAAGCTTTCTTT; CDR3 protein: CASSIGGVSTEAFF
clone size: -; D gene: -; V gene: TRBV10-2; J gene: TRBJ1-1; CDR3 DNA: TGCGCCAGCAGTGAGGTTCGGGGTGAAGCTTTCTTT; CDR3 protein: CASSEVRGEAFF